A selection of T cell receptor beta chains follows, all from one sample in a study of cytomegalovirus exposure and HLA in healthy donors. Sequencing used immunoSEQ multiplex PCR; TCRdb keeps in-frame clones, though not all of them. The table includes over 150,000 clones, more than 65% detected once. The sample was PBMCs. All receptors derive from a woman in her 50s in good health and CMV-seronegative. Both conserved end residues are trimmed from each CDR3. Rows may omit the clone size; those that give it use once, few, many or a size class.

cdr3_aa clone_size j_call v_call
ASSHLSDSNQPQH . TRBJ1-5 TRBV18
ASSPGHYGYT . TRBJ1-2 TRBV6-1
ASRYSSNREDTEAF . TRBJ1-1 TRBV28
ASSPGTVYEQY . TRBJ2-7 TRBV18
ASSYGRAKYEQY few TRBJ2-7 TRBV27
ASSFPGFSYNEQF . TRBJ2-1 TRBV27
ASSRHRTYEQY few TRBJ2-7 TRBV6-5
ASSRVQGRETQY once TRBJ2-5 TRBV4-3
ASSRDRENSPLH once TRBJ1-6 TRBV18
ASSWTGNDYGYT once TRBJ1-2 TRBV5-8
ASSFVREETQY . TRBJ2-5 TRBV11-1
ASSASLGAQFTDTQY . TRBJ2-3 TRBV9
ASSLTGSGNTIY few TRBJ1-3 TRBV4-3
ASSSTSEAF few TRBJ1-1 TRBV5-6
ASSPWAGPSSYNEQF . TRBJ2-1 TRBV18
ASRSIDRKNQPQH . TRBJ1-5 TRBV27
ASSLDNRAGELF . TRBJ2-2 TRBV7-9
ASSLGLAKNIQY . TRBJ2-4 TRBV7-2
ASSEGTSGGVSQY . TRBJ2-5 TRBV6-1
ASSSRDSQPSEQY . TRBJ2-7 TRBV18
ASISRGGSAANQPQH . TRBJ1-5 TRBV28
ASSHTEEPQH . TRBJ1-5 TRBV7-9
ASSLDRQGSISGNTIY . TRBJ1-3 TRBV5-1
ASSDNRGTSGSEAYEQY . TRBJ2-7 TRBV10-1
ASSSTRAHNEQF . TRBJ2-1 TRBV19
ASSVGGRAGEKLF . TRBJ1-4 TRBV9
ASRRQDYEQY . TRBJ2-7 TRBV28
ASSQDLLAVSYEQY . TRBJ2-7 TRBV4-3
ASSQVTGYEKLF . TRBJ1-4 TRBV4-1
ASSLRTLYEQY . TRBJ2-7 TRBV2
ASSRPGTSYNEQF . TRBJ2-1 TRBV14